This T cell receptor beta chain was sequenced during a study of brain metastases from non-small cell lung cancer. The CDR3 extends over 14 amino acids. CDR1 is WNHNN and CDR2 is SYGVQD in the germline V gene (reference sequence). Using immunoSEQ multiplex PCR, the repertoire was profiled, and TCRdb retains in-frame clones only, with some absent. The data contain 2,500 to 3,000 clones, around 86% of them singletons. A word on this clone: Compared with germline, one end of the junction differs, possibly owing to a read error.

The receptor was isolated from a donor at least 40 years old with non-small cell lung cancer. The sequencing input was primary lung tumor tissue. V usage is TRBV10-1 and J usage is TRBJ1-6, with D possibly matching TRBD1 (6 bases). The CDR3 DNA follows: TGCACCAGCCCACAGGGCCCCTATAATTCACCCCTCCACTTT. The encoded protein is CTSPQGPYNSPLHF.